This entry lists 32 T cell receptor beta chains sequenced from one sample in a study of blood T cell repertoires in COVID-19. Assay used: immunoSEQ multiplex PCR; TCRdb lists only in-frame clones, some missing. The sample includes around 160,000 clones, about four fifths of them seen just once. The sample taken for sequencing was PBMCs or T cells enriched from blood (not recorded which). These receptors originate from a man in his forties or fifties who had recovered from COVID-19.

This clone was seen a few times. The rearrangement joins TRBV2 to TRBJ1-3; D uncertain. V shed 3 bases and J shed 2 bases, with 8 bases lying between them. Germline values: CDR1 SNHLY, CDR2 FYNNEI. The CDR3 totals 14 residues. The CDR3 spells CASSEIDTGNTIYF. In nucleotides, the CDR3 is TGTGCCAGCAGTGAGATAGACACTGGAAACACCATATATTTT.

V usage is TRBV5-1 and J usage is TRBJ2-1; 10 bases match TRBD1. The V gene's germline CDR1 is SGHRS and CDR2 YFSETQ. The junction had 10 bases not matched to a gene; V was cut back by 3 bases and J by 7 bases. The CDR3 sequence is 16 residues long. CDR3 residues: CASSSGGTGAINEQFF. In DNA, the CDR3 is TGCGCCAGCAGCTCTGGCGGGACAGGGGCTATTAATGAGCAGTTCTTC.

This rearrangement joins TRBV5-1 to TRBJ2-1; 7 positions match TRBD2. The germline CDR1 and CDR2 sequences are SGHRS and YFSETQ. J was trimmed by 9 bases and V by 4 bases; bases with no gene match: 13. The CDR3 spans 15 residues. CDR3: CASSTPSGPYGEQFF. The CDR3 coding sequence is TGCGCCAGCAGCACCCCTAGCGGCCCCTATGGTGAGCAGTTCTTC.

This clone was seen just once. This chain uses TRBV3-1 (or the pseudogene TRBV3-2) with TRBJ2-1; 11 bases are a match to TRBD2. The CDR3 has 17 amino acids. The V and J ends lost 2 bases and 4 bases, in that order; junction bases with no gene match: 7. Germline V gene lookup returns CDR1 LGHDT and CDR2 YNNKEL (reference sequence). CDR3 DNA: TGTGCCAGCAGCCAAAGCTTCACTAGCGGGAGATACAATGAGCAGTTCTTC. Translating gives CASSQSFTSGRYNEQFF.

The chain joins TRBV29-1 to TRBJ1-1; D is ambiguous. V was shortened by 1 base and J by 3 bases, with 6 bases between the two germline ends. This CDR3 spans 12 amino acids. Germline CDR1 reads SQVTM; CDR2 reads ANQGSEA. CDR3 residues: CSVEGRYTEAFF. CDR3 sequence (DNA): TGCAGCGTTGAAGGCAGGTACACTGAAGCTTTCTTT.

The sample holds one count of this clone. The chain is built from TRBV19 and TRBJ1-5, with D possibly matching TRBD1 (5 bases). The germline V gene has CDR1 LNHDA and CDR2 SQIVND (reference sequence). The CDR3 length is 15 residues. V lost 6 bases to trimming and J lost 4 bases, with 16 bases between them. CDR3 sequence (DNA): TGTGCCAGTAGATCTCACGCGGGGACGAATCAGCCCCAGCATTTT. Amino acids: CASRSHAGTNQPQHF.

The V call is TRBV7-2, the J call TRBJ1-5, with 7 bases that match TRBD1. There are 14 residues in the CDR3. The junction had 7 bases not matched to a gene; V was cut back by 4 bases and J by 7 bases. The V gene's germline CDR1 is SGHTA and CDR2 FQGNSA. The CDR3 here is CASSSRQGLQPQHF. The CDR3 coding sequence is TGTGCCAGCAGCTCCAGACAGGGCTTGCAGCCCCAGCATTTT.

The chain combines TRBV30 with TRBJ1-2, with 8 bases aligning to TRBD1. Germline assignment: CDR1 GTSNPN and CDR2 SVGIG (reference sequence). The CDR3 is 13 amino acids. The trim removed 4 bases at V and 9 bases at J, leaving 10 bases unmatched. The CDR3 DNA sequence: TGTGCCTGGATTACAGGGGGAGTACGTAGCTACACCTTC. Translation: CAWITGGVRSYTF.

This sequence joins TRBV4-1 and TRBJ2-2; a weak D match, TRBD1 (6 bases). The CDR3 sequence is 16 residues long. The V end lost 4 bases, the J end lost 4 bases, and 16 bases lay between the germline ends. Germline-derived CDR1 and CDR2 are MGHRA and YSYEKL. CDR3 sequence (DNA): TGCGCCAGCAGCCCTAACAGGGCAACAGGCACCGGGGAGCTGTTTTTT. Residues: CASSPNRATGTGELFF.

The chain links TRBV10-3 to TRBJ2-3; D is possibly TRBD2 (7 bases). The CDR3 is 14 residues long. Looked up from germline, CDR1 is ENHRY and CDR2 is SYGVKD. V was pared by 8 bases and J by 1 base, with 13 bases between. The chain's CDR3 is CAIGGGEGTDTQYF. In nucleotides, the CDR3 is TGTGCCATCGGAGGGGGGGAGGGCACAGATACGCAGTATTTT.

This chain joins TRBV28 and TRBJ2-5, with D perhaps matching TRBD2 (5 bases). Looked up from germline, CDR1 is MDHEN and CDR2 is SYDVKM. The CDR3 has 13 residues. Trimming shortened V by 4 bases and J by 5 bases, and 11 bases separated the two germline ends. CDR3 coding DNA: TGTGCCAGCAGTTCCTTTCGAGGGGAGACCCAGTACTTC. It is translated as CASSSFRGETQYF.

This chain joins TRBV5-1 and TRBJ2-2; 7 positions match TRBD2. The CDR3 runs to 16 residues. The germline gives CDR1 SGHRS, CDR2 YFSETQ. The V segment lost 4 bases and the J segment 5 bases; nucleotides outside the gene matches: 11. CDR3 coding DNA: TGCGCCAGCAGCGCCCTTGGGACGGGGGGAACCGGGGAGCTGTTTTTT. This codes for CASSALGTGGTGELFF. The whole variable domain, remainder taken from reference TRBV5-1 and TRBJ2-2, is KAGVTQTPRYLIKTRGQQVTLSCSPISGHRSVSWYQQTPGQGLQFLFEYFSETQRNKGNFPGRFSGRQFSNSRSEMNVSTLELGDSALYLCASSALGTGGTGELFFGEGSRLTVL.

The chain joins TRBV30 to TRBJ1-1, with D maybe TRBD1 (5 bases). Germline V lookup: CDR1 GTSNPN, CDR2 SVGIG (reference sequence). Trimming shortened V by 4 bases and J by 3 bases, and 12 bases separated the two germline ends. The CDR3 covers 13 residues. CDR3 DNA sequence: TGTGCCTGGAACCAGGGCTTGGACACTGAAGCTTTCTTT. Residues: CAWNQGLDTEAFF.

CDR3: CASSQDTGSHIQYF. In nucleotides, the CDR3 is TGTGCCAGCAGCCAAGATACCGGGTCGCACATTCAGTACTTC. The chain links TRBV3-1 (or the pseudogene TRBV3-2) to TRBJ2-4, with no clear D. This CDR3 comprises 14 residues. Germline loops: CDR1 LGHDT, CDR2 YNNKEL (reference sequence). V was clipped by 0 bases and J by 8 bases, with 11 bases between them.

V and J are TRBV5-5 and TRBJ1-5; no definite D call. V was cut by 0 bases and J by 3 bases, with 7 bases left in between. Germline values: CDR1 SGHKS, CDR2 YYEKEE (reference sequence). The length of the CDR3 is 14 residues. CDR3 coding DNA: TGTGCCAGCAGCTTGGCCGGTTTCAATCAGCCCCAGCATTTT. Protein sequence: CASSLAGFNQPQHF.

Only one count was recorded for this clone. The gene calls are TRBV28 and TRBJ1-2; 7 bases align to TRBD1. This CDR3 has 14 residues. The V gene's germline CDR1 is MDHEN and CDR2 SYDVKM. Losses at the gene ends were 3 bases for V and 2 bases for J; bases not matched to a gene: 3. The CDR3 sequence is CASSLGTVNYGYTF. The CDR3 bases are TGTGCCAGCAGTTTGGGGACAGTCAACTATGGCTACACCTTC.

The V gene is TRBV10-1, the J gene TRBJ2-7; perhaps TRBD1 as D (5 bases). V gave up 6 bases and J gave up 1 base, with 16 bases separating them. Germline V gives CDR1 WNHNN, CDR2 SYGVQD (reference sequence). The length of the CDR3 is 15 residues. In DNA form, the CDR3 reads TGCGCCAGCAGCCCAGGACAAGGCACTTCCTACGAGCAGTACTTC. Amino acid sequence: CASSPGQGTSYEQYF.

The chain is built from TRBV7-2 and TRBJ2-7; 10 nucleotides match TRBD2. The germline V gene encodes CDR1 SGHTA and CDR2 FQGNSA. Unmatched junction bases numbered 9, after V lost 5 bases and J lost 5 bases. This CDR3 comprises 15 residues. This chain's CDR3 is CASSLAAGGAHEQYF. The DNA for the CDR3 is TGTGCCAGCAGCCTGGCAGCGGGAGGGGCCCACGAGCAGTACTTC.

This clone was seen more than once but under ten times. The rearrangement uses TRBV5-1 and TRBJ2-7; 9 positions match TRBD1. The CDR3 covers 14 residues. Germline CDR1 reads SGHRS; CDR2 reads YFSETQ. After removal of 3 bases from V and 5 bases from J, the junction contained 6 bases not matched to a gene. CDR3 protein: CASSSGTGSDEQYF. The DNA of the CDR3 is TGCGCCAGCAGCTCGGGGACAGGGTCCGACGAGCAGTACTTC.

The rearrangement uses TRBV5-1 and TRBJ1-4; D not certain. Germline-derived CDR1 and CDR2 are SGHRS and YFSETQ. CDR3 length equals 18 residues. Deletions cut 1 base from V and 6 bases from J, with 22 bases between. CDR3 DNA sequence: TGCGCCAGCAGCTTGTATCCGCGATCGGCCACGGGAGATGAAAAACTGTTTTTT. Translating it yields CASSLYPRSATGDEKLFF.

The chain is built from TRBV28 and TRBJ1-2; 9 bases align to TRBD1. CDR1 and CDR2 from the germline V gene are MDHEN and SYDVKM. This CDR3 has 16 amino acids. V was pared by 5 bases and J by 6 bases, with 13 bases of the junction left unmatched. The CDR3: CASSITGTGTLHGYTF. CDR3 DNA: TGTGCCAGCAGTATAACCGGGACAGGGACCCTCCATGGCTACACCTTC.

The chain combines TRBV5-4 with TRBJ2-5; 7 positions match TRBD1. CDR1 and CDR2 from the germline V gene are SGHNT and YYREEE (reference sequence). The CDR3 sequence is 14 residues long. V was clipped by 4 bases and J by 5 bases; unmatched bases: 8. The CDR3 protein is CASSGDSLQETQYF. The DNA for the CDR3 is TGTGCCAGCAGCGGGGACAGTCTTCAGGAGACCCAGTACTTC.

The chain carries TRBV4-1 and TRBJ1-5, with D perhaps TRBD1 (5 bases). Germline CDR1 and CDR2: MGHRA and YSYEKL. V was clipped by 1 base and J by 1 base, with 8 bases between them. CDR3 length equals 15 residues. The CDR3 DNA reads as TGCGCCAGCAGCCAAGCTGCAGGGAGCAATCAGCCCCAGCATTTT. It yields the protein CASSQAAGSNQPQHF.

This rearrangement joins TRBV7-9 to TRBJ1-2, with TRBD1 as a possible D gene (5 bases). The CDR3 covers 13 residues. CDR1 is SEHNR and CDR2 is FQNEAQ in the germline V gene (reference sequence). Trimming left V 2 bases short and J 6 bases short, with 10 bases between. CDR3 region: CASSLSGVNGYTF. DNA for the CDR3: TGTGCCAGCAGCTTATCGGGGGTCAATGGCTACACCTTC.

The rearrangement links TRBV12-3 or TRBV12-4 to TRBJ2-2, with a possible D match to TRBD2 (6 bases). Trimming shortened V by 5 bases and J by 13 bases, and 17 bases separated the two germline ends. The CDR3 sequence is 13 residues long. DNA for the CDR3: TGTGCCAGCAGTGTCGGGACGCGGGGTTGGCTGTTTTTT. It translates to CASSVGTRGWLFF.

The chain employs TRBV6-4 and TRBJ2-1; 7 nucleotides line up with TRBD2. Germline loops: CDR1 MRHNA, CDR2 SNTAGT. The CDR3 length is 15 residues. The J segment lost 1 base and the V segment lost 2 bases, leaving 2 bases of the junction unmatched. The CDR3 nucleotides are TGTGCCAGCAGTGACACGGGGGGTTCCTACAATGAGCAGTTCTTC. Protein: CASSDTGGSYNEQFF.

This clone was detected a few times. The chain is built from TRBV3-1 (or the pseudogene TRBV3-2) and TRBJ1-5; tentatively, D is TRBD1 (6 bases). V lost 2 bases and J lost 5, with 10 bases in between. Germline CDR1 LGHDT, CDR2 YNNKEL (reference sequence). The CDR3 is 14 residues long. Here the CDR3 DNA reads TGTGCCAGCAGCCAAATGGCAGGGGATCAGCCCCAGCATTTT. This gives the protein CASSQMAGDQPQHF.

The J gene is TRBJ2-5, the V gene TRBV6-1, with D perhaps TRBD2 (6 bases). V lost 4 bases and J 4 bases, leaving 19 bases between the germline ends. The CDR3 contains 16 residues. CDR1 and CDR2 from the germline V gene are MNHNS and SASEGT. Written as DNA, the CDR3 is TGTGCCAGCAGTGTTGGGGGGAGTAACTCAGGAGAGACCCAGTACTTC. It codes for CASSVGGSNSGETQYF.

The rearrangement links TRBV28 to TRBJ1-5, with 11 nucleotides matching TRBD1. Germline lookup yields CDR1 MDHEN and CDR2 SYDVKM. Trimming removed 2 bases from V and 9 bases from J; junction bases left unmatched: 3. CDR3 length: 14 residues. The CDR3 coding sequence is TGTGCCAGCAGTTTAGGGACAGGGGGGCCGCCCCAGCATTTT. Residues: CASSLGTGGPPQHF.

V is TRBV11-2 and J is TRBJ1-5; 7 bases align to TRBD1. Germline trimming cut 5 bases from V and 5 bases from J; bases unmatched to any gene: 6. From germline, CDR1 is SGHAT and CDR2 FQNNGV. CDR3 length: 14 amino acids. The CDR3 loop reads CASSLGTVDQPQHF. In DNA, the CDR3 is TGTGCCAGCAGCCTAGGGACAGTCGATCAGCCCCAGCATTTT.

The V call is TRBV30, the J call TRBJ1-3, with D possibly matching TRBD1 (5 bases). Germline assignment: CDR1 GTSNPN and CDR2 SVGIG (reference sequence). This CDR3 region has 11 residues. Between the trimmed V and J ends, which lost 4 bases and 7 bases, there was a span of 8 bases. In DNA, the CDR3 is TGTGCCTGGAACAGGTTTAACACCATATATTTT. Its protein is CAWNRFNTIYF.

This clone turned up a few times. The genes are TRBV5-1 and TRBJ2-2, with D hard to call. The germline gives CDR1 SGHRS, CDR2 YFSETQ. V dropped 0 bases and J dropped 6 bases, with 6 bases sitting between them. The CDR3 is 13 amino acids. The CDR3 sequence: CASSLAAAGELFF. The CDR3 region has the DNA TGCGCCAGCAGCTTGGCCGCGGCCGGGGAGCTGTTTTTT.